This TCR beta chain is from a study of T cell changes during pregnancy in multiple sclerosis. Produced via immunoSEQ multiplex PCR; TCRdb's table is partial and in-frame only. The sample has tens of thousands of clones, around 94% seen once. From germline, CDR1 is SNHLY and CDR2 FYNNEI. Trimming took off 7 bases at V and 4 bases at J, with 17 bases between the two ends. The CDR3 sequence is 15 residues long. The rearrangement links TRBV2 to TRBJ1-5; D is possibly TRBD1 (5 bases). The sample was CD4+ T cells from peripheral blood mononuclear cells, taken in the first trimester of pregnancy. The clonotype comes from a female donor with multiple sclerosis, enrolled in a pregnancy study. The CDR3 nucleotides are TGTGCCAGCACCGCGGGGCCCCGAAATAATCAGCCCCAGCATTTT. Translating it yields CASTAGPRNNQPQHF.